Reported below is one T cell receptor (beta chain). Its antigen is undetermined. The sample comes from a study of CD8+CD57+ T cells in acquired aplastic anemia. The wider study: Quantities of DNA derived from sorted CD4+ and CD8+ cells averaged approximately 3 ug. Overall study findings and caveats: Patients had fewer than 35 CD8+ CDR3 sequences in common with controls (the shared set). Statistical testing detected no significant gap in CD8+ Simpson's diversity between patients and controls.

Per the germline V gene, CDR1 is SEHNR and CDR2 is FQNEAQ (reference sequence). Trimming shortened V by 5 bases and J by 7 bases, and 18 bases separated the two germline ends. The CDR3 is made up of 15 amino acids. TCR beta VDJ and CDR3 profiling used genomic DNA as template. TCRdb re-called the reads through MiXCR, storing one row per CDR3 protein. This table holds about 160,000 distinct CDR3 sequences, about 50% found once. The patients chosen for sequencing had shown expansion of CD8+CD57+ cells (detected by flow cytometry). Severe acquired aplastic anemia affected all patients. This sequence originates from a human donor with aplastic anemia. This rearrangement joins TRBV7-9 to TRBJ1-5, with D hard to call. Material for sequencing was sorted CD4+, CD8+, or CD8+CD57+ T cells (not recorded which) from PBMCs. The CDR3 DNA follows: TGTGCCAGCAGCAATCAGACGGGCCCTAGGCAGCCCCAGCATTTT. Translated: CASSNQTGPRQPQHF. The entire variable domain, with the rest obtained from reference TRBV7-9 and TRBJ1-5, is as follows: DTGVSQNPRHKITKRGQNVTFRCDPISEHNRLYWYRQTLGQGPEFLTYFQNEAQLEKSRLLSDRFSAERPKGSFSTLEIQRTEQGDSAMYLCASSNQTGPRQPQHFGDGTRLSIL.